These T cell receptor beta chains were read from a single sample in a study of CD8+ T cells in alopecia areata. Method: immunoSEQ multiplex PCR; TCRdb's copy keeps in-frame clones and lacks some. The sample has some 180,000 clones, 53% seen once; the top ten hold roughly 10%. Sequenced material: CD8+ T cells sorted from blood, taken at week 24, from a patient treated with tofacitinib. The receptors stem from a human donor with alopecia areata. Each CDR3 is given with its conserved first and last residue. The D gene is left open where the match is weak. Size tells how often a clone was seen (once, few, many) or the class of an expanded clone, and some rows leave it out.

-,10,TRBV28,-,TRBJ1-2,TGTGCCAGCTTTTTCCTTGGCTACACCTTC,CASFFLGYTF
few,12,TRBV6-5,TRBD1,TRBJ1-2,TGTGCCAGCAGTGAACAGGGGGGGGACTACACCTTC,CASSEQGGDYTF
-,11,TRBV2,-,TRBJ2-7,TGTGCCAGCAGGTCTGGGTACGAGCAGTACTTC,CASRSGYEQYF
-,16,TRBV4-1,-,TRBJ2-1,TGCGCCAGCAGCCAAGGGCCGGTACCTTTAGGGGTCGAGCAGTTCTTC,CASSQGPVPLGVEQFF
-,12,TRBV7-8,-,TRBJ2-3,TGTGCCGGAGGTTCAGACACAGATACGCAGTATTTT,CAGGSDTDTQYF
-,13,TRBV11-2,-,TRBJ2-7,TGTGCCAGCAGCTTCAGTACTTCCTACGAGCAGTACTTC,CASSFSTSYEQYF
-,11,TRBV7-9,-,TRBJ1-2,TGTGCCAGCAGCCAAGGTCCCTTCCACACCTTC,CASSQGPFHTF
few,15,TRBV13,TRBD1,TRBJ2-6,TGTGCCAGCGGATACAGGGGTTCTGGGGCCAACGTCCTGACTTTC,CASGYRGSGANVLTF
-,12,TRBV27,-,TRBJ1-1,TGTGCCAGCAGTCACCCCGGCCGCGGTGCTTTCTTT,CASSHPGRGAFF
-,15,TRBV4-3,TRBD1,TRBJ1-1,TGCGCCAGCAGCCAAGATAGGGGGACAGTTACTGAAGCTTTCTTT,CASSQDRGTVTEAFF
few,11,TRBV7-9,-,TRBJ2-7,TGTGCCAGCGGCGGGGACCACGAGCAGTACTTC,CASGGDHEQYF
-,15,TRBV25-1,-,TRBJ2-1,TGTGCCACCTCACCTGCGGGGTCCTACTACAATGAGCAGTTCTTC,CATSPAGSYYNEQFF
-,16,TRBV4-1,-,TRBJ2-3,TGCGCCAGCAGCCAAGATATCGGCACTATTCCAGATACGCAGTATTTT,CASSQDIGTIPDTQYF
-,10,TRBV10-2,-,TRBJ2-5,TGCGCCAGCAGTGACGGGACCCAGTACTTC,CASSDGTQYF
-,12,TRBV2,-,TRBJ1-1,TGTGCCAGCCTCGGTATGAACACTGAAGCTTTCTTT,CASLGMNTEAFF
once,15,TRBV5-4,-,TRBJ2-5,TGTGCCAGCAGCTCAACGGACTCTTCCAAAGAGACCCAGTACTTC,CASSSTDSSKETQYF
-,15,TRBV29-1,-,TRBJ2-3,TGCAGCGTTGAGATCCGGACCCAGCACCCAGATACGCAGTATTTT,CSVEIRTQHPDTQYF
-,12,TRBV6-6,-,TRBJ1-4,TGTGCCAGCAGTTATCTCAATGAAAAACTGTTTTTT,CASSYLNEKLFF
-,12,TRBV29-1,TRBD1,TRBJ1-2,TGCAGCGTTTTGGACAGGGGGCAAGGCTACACCTTC,CSVLDRGQGYTF
-,13,TRBV12-5,-,TRBJ2-7,TGTGCTAGTGGGGGGTCGGAGGCCTACGAGCAGTACTTC,CASGGSEAYEQYF
-,16,TRBV6-6,TRBD1,TRBJ1-2,TGTGCCAGCAGTCTTCAAGGAACAGGGGGCCAGGAGGGCTACACCTTC,CASSLQGTGGQEGYTF
few,10,TRBV29-1,-,TRBJ2-3,TGCAGCGCCTACACAGATACGCAGTATTTT,CSAYTDTQYF
-,13,TRBV25-1,-,TRBJ2-7,TGTGCCAGCAGTTGGACGGATACCTACGAGCAGTACTTC,CASSWTDTYEQYF
-,16,TRBV4-3,TRBD1,TRBJ2-1,TGCGCCAGCAGCCAGATACTGGACAGGGGACGCAATGAGCAGTTCTTC,CASSQILDRGRNEQFF
-,13,TRBV11-2,-,TRBJ2-1,TGTGCCAGCAGCTTAGGGGGTAGGCAGGGCCAGTTCTTC,CASSLGGRQGQFF
-,16,TRBV5-1,TRBD2,TRBJ2-2,TGCGCCAGCAGCCCGACTAGCGGAGTGAACACCGGGGAGCTGTTTTTT,CASSPTSGVNTGELFF
few,14,TRBV7-6,TRBD1,TRBJ2-7,TGTGCCAGCAGCCCTGGGACAGGGGCGGACGAGCAGTACTTC,CASSPGTGADEQYF
-,15,TRBV7-6,-,TRBJ2-5,TGTGCCAGCAGCCCCGGACAGTCTCCTACCGGGACCCAGTACTTC,CASSPGQSPTGTQYF
once,13,TRBV6-1,TRBD1,TRBJ1-1,TGTGCCACCGCAGCCGGGACAGGCACTGAAGCTTTCTTT,CATAAGTGTEAFF
few,15,TRBV5-6,-,TRBJ2-7,TGTGCCAGCAGCTTTGAGAAACAGAAGCCCTACGAGCAGTACTTC,CASSFEKQKPYEQYF
-,15,TRBV5-6,-,TRBJ1-5,TGTGCCAGCAGCTTGGGTGGCAGTTCCAATCAGCCCCAGCATTTT,CASSLGGSSNQPQHF
-,14,TRBV28,-,TRBJ2-3,TGTGCCAGCAGTCCTGAGGTAGTCGCAGATACGCAGTATTTT,CASSPEVVADTQYF
few,15,TRBV11-2,TRBD1,TRBJ2-1,TGTGCCAGCAGCTTGGGACAGTCAAAGGACAATGAGCAGTTCTTC,CASSLGQSKDNEQFF
-,12,TRBV29-1,-,TRBJ2-2,TGCAGCGTTGAAGTGCTGGGCGGGGAGCTGTTTTTT,CSVEVLGGELFF
few,15,TRBV9,TRBD2,TRBJ2-7,TGTGCCAGCAGCGAGGGACTAGCGGACTCCTACGAGCAGTACTTC,CASSEGLADSYEQYF
-,12,TRBV7-8,-,TRBJ2-7,TGTGCCAGCAGCTTACTCGCCTACGAGCAGTACTTC,CASSLLAYEQYF
-,12,TRBV5-6,TRBD1,TRBJ2-7,TGTGCCAGCAGCTTAGGGGGCGGCGAGCAGTACTTC,CASSLGGGEQYF
-,12,TRBV27,-,TRBJ2-3,TGTGCCAGCAGCCACGGCGCAGATACGCAGTATTTT,CASSHGADTQYF
-,11,TRBV11-2,-,TRBJ2-1,TGTGCCAGCAGCCAAGATGGTGAGCAGTTCTTC,CASSQDGEQFF
few,14,TRBV7-2,-,TRBJ2-5,TGTGCCAGCAGCTTAGCATCTCTGGGGGAGACCCAGTACTTC,CASSLASLGETQYF
few,12,TRBV7-9,-,TRBJ2-2,TGTGCCAGCAGCTCCGGGACCGGGGAGCTGTTTTTT,CASSSGTGELFF
-,12,TRBV7-2,TRBD2,TRBJ2-7,TGTGCCAGCAGCCCCGGACTAGTCGAGCAGTACTTC,CASSPGLVEQYF
-,15,TRBV9,TRBD2,TRBJ2-3,TGTGCCAGCAGCGAGGGACTAGTTTTGGAAGATACGCAGTATTTT,CASSEGLVLEDTQYF
-,14,TRBV29-1,-,TRBJ2-5,TGCAGCATAACCCTGGACGGGTTCCAAGAGACCCAGTACTTC,CSITLDGFQETQYF
-,15,TRBV5-4,-,TRBJ2-7,TGTGCCAGCAGCTTGTGGCCGAAGGGGTCCTACGAGCAGTACTTC,CASSLWPKGSYEQYF
-,13,TRBV5-1,-,TRBJ2-1,TGCGCCAGCAGCGGGCTAATAGGTAATGAGCAGTTCTTC,CASSGLIGNEQFF
-,14,TRBV4-3,-,TRBJ2-7,TGCGCCAGCAGCCAAGACGGGTTTTCCTACGAGCAGTACTTC,CASSQDGFSYEQYF